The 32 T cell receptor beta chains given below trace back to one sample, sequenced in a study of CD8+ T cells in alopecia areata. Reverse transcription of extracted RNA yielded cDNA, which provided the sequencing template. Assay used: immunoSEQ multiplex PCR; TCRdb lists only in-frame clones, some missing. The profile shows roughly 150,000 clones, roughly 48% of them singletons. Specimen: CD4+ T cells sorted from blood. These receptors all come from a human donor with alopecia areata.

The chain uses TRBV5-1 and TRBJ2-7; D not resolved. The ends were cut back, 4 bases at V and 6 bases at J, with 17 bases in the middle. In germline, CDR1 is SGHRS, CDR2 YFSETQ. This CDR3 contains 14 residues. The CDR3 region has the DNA TGCGCCAGCAGCAAAGGCCAGACTTTGGGCGAGCAGTACTTC. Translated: CASSKGQTLGEQYF.

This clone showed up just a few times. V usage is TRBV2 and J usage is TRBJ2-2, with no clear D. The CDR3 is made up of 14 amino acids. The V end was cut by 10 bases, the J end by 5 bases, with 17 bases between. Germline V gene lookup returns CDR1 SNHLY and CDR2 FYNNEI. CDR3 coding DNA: TGTGCCACCTACCGGGCCCAGGATACCGGGGAGCTGTTTTTT. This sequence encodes CATYRAQDTGELFF.

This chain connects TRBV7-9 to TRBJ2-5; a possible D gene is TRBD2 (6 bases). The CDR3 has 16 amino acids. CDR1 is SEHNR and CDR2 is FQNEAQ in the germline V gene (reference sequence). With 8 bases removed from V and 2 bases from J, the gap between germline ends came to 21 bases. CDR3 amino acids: CASGNGRPFVQETQYF. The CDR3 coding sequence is TGTGCCAGCGGGAATGGGAGGCCCTTCGTACAAGAGACCCAGTACTTC.

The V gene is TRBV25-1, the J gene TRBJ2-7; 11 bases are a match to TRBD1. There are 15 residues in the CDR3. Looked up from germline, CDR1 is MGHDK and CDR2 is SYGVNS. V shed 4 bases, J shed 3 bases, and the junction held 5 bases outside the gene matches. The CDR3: CASSAAGTGGYEQYF. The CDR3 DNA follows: TGTGCCAGCAGTGCCGCCGGGACAGGGGGCTACGAGCAGTACTTC.

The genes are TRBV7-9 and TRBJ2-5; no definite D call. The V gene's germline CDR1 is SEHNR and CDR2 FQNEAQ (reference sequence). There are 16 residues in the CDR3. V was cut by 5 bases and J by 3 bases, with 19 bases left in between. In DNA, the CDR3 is TGTGCCAGCAGCCCGCTCCTCAGAGGATACGAAGAGACCCAGTACTTC. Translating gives CASSPLLRGYEETQYF.

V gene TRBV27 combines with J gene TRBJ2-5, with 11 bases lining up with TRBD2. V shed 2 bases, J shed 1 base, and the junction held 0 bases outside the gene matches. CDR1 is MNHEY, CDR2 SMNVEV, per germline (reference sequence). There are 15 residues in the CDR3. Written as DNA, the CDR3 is TGTGCCAGCAGTTTAGGGACTAGCGGCCAAGAGACCCAGTACTTC. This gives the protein CASSLGTSGQETQYF.

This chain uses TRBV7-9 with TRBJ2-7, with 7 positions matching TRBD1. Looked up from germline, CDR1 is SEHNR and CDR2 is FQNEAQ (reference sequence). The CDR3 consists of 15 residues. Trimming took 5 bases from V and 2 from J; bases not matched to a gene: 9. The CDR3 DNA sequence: TGTGCCAGCAGCGGGATTGGACAGGACCCCTACGAGCAGTACTTC. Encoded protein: CASSGIGQDPYEQYF.

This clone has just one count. The CDR3 nucleotides read TGCAGCGTTGATCTACAGGGATCCTACGAGCAGTACTTC. Translation gives CSVDLQGSYEQYF. The chain has TRBV29-1 and TRBJ2-7; TRBD1 might be the D (6 bases). The germline gives CDR1 SQVTM, CDR2 ANQGSEA. Deletions cut 3 bases from V and 1 base from J, with 10 bases between. The CDR3 loop spans 13 amino acids.

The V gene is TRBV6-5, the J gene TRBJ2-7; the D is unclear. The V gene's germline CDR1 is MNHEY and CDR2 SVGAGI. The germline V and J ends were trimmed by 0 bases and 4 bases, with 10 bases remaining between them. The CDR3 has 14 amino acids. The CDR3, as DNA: TGTGCCAGCAGTTACTCCTCGGACCCGTACGAGCAGTACTTC. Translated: CASSYSSDPYEQYF.

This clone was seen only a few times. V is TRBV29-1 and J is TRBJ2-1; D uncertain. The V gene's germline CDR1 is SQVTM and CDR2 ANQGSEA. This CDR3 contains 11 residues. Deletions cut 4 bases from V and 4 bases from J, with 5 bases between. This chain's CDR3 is CSVVPYNEQFF. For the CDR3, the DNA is TGCAGCGTTGTACCGTACAATGAGCAGTTCTTC.

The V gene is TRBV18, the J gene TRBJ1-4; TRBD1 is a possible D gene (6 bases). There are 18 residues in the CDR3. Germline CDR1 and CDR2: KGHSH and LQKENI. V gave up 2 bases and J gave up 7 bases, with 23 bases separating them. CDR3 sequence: CASSPTGTTSRVGEKLFF. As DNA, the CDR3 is TGTGCCAGCTCACCAACCGGGACAACTTCCAGAGTCGGTGAAAAACTGTTTTTT. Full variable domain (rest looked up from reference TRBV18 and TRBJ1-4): NAGVMQNPRHLVRRRGQEARLRCSPMKGHSHVYWYRQLPEEGLKFMVYLQKENIIDESGMPKERFSAEFPKEGPSILRIQQVVRGDSAAYFCASSPTGTTSRVGEKLFFGSGTQLSVL.

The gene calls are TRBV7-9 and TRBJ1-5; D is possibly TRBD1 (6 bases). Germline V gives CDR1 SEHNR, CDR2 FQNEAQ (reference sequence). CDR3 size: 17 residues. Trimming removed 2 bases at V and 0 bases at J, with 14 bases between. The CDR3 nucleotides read TGTGCCAGCAGCTTAATCGTAGGACAGAATAGCAATCAGCCCCAGCATTTT. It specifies CASSLIVGQNSNQPQHF.

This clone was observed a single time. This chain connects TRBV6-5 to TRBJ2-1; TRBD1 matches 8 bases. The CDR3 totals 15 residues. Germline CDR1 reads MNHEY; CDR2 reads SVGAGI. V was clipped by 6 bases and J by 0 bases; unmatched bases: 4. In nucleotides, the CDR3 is TGTGCCAGCAGCCTACAGGGGGGCTCCTACAATGAGCAGTTCTTC. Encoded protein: CASSLQGGSYNEQFF.

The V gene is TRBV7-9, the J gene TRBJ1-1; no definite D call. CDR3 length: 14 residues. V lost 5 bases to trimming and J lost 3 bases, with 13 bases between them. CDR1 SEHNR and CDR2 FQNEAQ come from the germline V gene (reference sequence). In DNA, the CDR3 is TGTGCCAGCAGCCCTCTCGCGGCCTACACTGAAGCTTTCTTT. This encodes CASSPLAAYTEAFF.

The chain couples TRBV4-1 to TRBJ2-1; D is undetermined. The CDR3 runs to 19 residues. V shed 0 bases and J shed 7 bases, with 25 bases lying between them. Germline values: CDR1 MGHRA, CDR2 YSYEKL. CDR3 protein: CASSQELWVNLWRQNEQFF. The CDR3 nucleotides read TGCGCCAGCAGCCAAGAGCTTTGGGTTAATCTATGGCGGCAGAATGAGCAGTTCTTC.

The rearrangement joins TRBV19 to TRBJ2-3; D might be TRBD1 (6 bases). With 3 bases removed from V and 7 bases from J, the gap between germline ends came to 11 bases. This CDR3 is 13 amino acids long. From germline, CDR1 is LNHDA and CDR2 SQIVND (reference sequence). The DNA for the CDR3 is TGTGCCAGTAGTATGTCCGGGACATATACGCAGTATTTT. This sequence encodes CASSMSGTYTQYF.

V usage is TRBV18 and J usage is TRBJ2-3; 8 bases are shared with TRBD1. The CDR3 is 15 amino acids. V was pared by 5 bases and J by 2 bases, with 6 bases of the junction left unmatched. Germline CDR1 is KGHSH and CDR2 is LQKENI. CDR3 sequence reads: CASSWTGKATDTQYF. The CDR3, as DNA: TGTGCCAGCTCATGGACAGGGAAGGCCACAGATACGCAGTATTTT.

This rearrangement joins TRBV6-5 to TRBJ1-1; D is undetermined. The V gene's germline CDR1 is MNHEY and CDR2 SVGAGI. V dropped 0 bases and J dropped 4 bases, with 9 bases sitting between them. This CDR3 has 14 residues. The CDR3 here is CASSYSGRSTEAFF. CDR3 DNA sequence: TGTGCCAGCAGTTACTCGGGCAGAAGCACTGAAGCTTTCTTT.

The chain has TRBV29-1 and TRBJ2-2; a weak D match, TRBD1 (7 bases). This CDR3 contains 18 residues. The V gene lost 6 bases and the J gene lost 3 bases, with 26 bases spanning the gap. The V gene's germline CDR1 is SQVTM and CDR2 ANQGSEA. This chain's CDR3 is CSVDRTSPKGLDTGELFF. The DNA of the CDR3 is TGCAGCGTGGACAGGACTTCCCCCAAGGGACTCGACACCGGGGAGCTGTTTTTT.

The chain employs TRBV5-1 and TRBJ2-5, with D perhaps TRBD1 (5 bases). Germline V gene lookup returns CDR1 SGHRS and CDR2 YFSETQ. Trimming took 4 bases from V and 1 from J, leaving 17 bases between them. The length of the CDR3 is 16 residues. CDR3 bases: TGCGCCAGCAGCCCCCCTTTGGTGCAGGGCCAAGAGACCCAGTACTTC. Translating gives CASSPPLVQGQETQYF.

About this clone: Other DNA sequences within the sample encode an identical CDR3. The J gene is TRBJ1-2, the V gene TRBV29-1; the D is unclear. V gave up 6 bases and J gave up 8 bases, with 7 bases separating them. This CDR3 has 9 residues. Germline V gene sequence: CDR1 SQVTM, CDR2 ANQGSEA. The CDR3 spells CSVLEGYTF. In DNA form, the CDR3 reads TGCAGCGTGCTAGAGGGCTACACCTTC.

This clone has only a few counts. The CDR3 loop reads CASSSGYQETQYF. The CDR3, as DNA: TGTGCCAGCAGTTCAGGGTACCAAGAGACCCAGTACTTC. The J gene is TRBJ2-5, the V gene TRBV6-6, with D perhaps TRBD1 (5 bases). CDR1 and CDR2 (germline): MNHNY, SVGAGI (reference sequence). The ends were cut back, 4 bases at V and 0 bases at J, with 6 bases in the middle. The length of the CDR3 is 13 residues.

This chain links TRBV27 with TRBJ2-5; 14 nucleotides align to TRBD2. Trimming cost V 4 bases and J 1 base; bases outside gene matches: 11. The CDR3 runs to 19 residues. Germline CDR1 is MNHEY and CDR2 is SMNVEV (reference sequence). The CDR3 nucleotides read TGTGCCAGCAGTTCAAGGATGACTAGCGGGAGGGTTGCCCAAGAGACCCAGTACTTC. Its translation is CASSSRMTSGRVAQETQYF.

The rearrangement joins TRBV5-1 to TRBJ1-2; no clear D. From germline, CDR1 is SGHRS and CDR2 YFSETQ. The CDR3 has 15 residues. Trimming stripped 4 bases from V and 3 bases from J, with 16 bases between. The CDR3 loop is CASSQTPAGDYGYTF. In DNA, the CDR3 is TGCGCCAGCAGCCAAACTCCGGCTGGGGACTATGGCTACACCTTC.

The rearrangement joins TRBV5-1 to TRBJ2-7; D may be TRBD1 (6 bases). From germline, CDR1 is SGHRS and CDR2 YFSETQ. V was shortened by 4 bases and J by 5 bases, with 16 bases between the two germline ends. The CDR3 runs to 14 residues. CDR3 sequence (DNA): TGCGCCAGCAGCCCCGAGGGGGTGGTGCACGAGCAGTACTTC. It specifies CASSPEGVVHEQYF.

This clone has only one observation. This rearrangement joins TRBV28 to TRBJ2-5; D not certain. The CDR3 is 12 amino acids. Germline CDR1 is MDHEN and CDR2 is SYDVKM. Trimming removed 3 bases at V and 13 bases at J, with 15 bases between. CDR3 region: CASSFLGSHPYF. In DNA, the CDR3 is TGTGCCAGCAGTTTCTTAGGCAGTCATCCGTACTTC.

The CDR3 nucleotides are TGTGCCACCAGCAGAGACGTCCACAATGAGCAGTTCTTC. This codes for CATSRDVHNEQFF. J is TRBJ2-1 and V is TRBV15, with D uncertain. V lost 0 bases and J 5 bases, leaving 5 bases between the germline ends. In germline, CDR1 is LNHNV, CDR2 YYDKDF (reference sequence). The CDR3 sequence is 13 residues long.

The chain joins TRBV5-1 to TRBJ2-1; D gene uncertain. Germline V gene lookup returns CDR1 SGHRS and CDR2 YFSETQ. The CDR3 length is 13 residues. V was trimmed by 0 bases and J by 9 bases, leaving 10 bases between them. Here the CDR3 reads CASSLVQQGEQFF. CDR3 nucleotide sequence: TGCGCCAGCAGCTTGGTACAGCAAGGTGAGCAGTTCTTC.

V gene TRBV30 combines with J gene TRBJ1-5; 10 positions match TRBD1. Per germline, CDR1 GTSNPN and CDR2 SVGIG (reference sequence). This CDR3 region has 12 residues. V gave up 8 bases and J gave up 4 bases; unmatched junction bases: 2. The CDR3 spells CAGGQGNQPQHF. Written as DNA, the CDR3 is TGTGCCGGGGGACAGGGGAATCAGCCCCAGCATTTT.

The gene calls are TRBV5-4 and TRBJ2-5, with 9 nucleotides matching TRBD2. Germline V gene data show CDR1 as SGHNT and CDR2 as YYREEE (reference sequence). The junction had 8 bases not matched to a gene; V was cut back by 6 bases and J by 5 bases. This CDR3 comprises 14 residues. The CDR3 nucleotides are TGTGCCAGCAATCCTAGCGGGACGGGTGAGACCCAGTACTTC. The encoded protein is CASNPSGTGETQYF. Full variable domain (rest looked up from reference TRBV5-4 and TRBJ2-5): ETGVTQSPTHLIKTRGQQVTLRCSSQSGHNTVSWYQQALGQGPQFIFQYYREEENGRGNFPPRFSGLQFPNYSSELNVNALELDDSALYLCASNPSGTGETQYFGPGTRLLVL.

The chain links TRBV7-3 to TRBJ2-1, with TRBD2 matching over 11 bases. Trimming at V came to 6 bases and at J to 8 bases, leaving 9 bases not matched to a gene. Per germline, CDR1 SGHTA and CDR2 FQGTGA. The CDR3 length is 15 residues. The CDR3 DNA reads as TGTGCCAGCAGACCCACTAGCGGGAGTTACCATGAGCAGTTCTTC. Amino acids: CASRPTSGSYHEQFF.

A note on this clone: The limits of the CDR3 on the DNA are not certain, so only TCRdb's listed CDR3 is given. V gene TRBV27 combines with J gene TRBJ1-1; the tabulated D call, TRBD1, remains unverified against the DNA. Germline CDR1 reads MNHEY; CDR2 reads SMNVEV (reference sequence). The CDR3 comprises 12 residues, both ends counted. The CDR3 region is CASSFWGEGTFF.